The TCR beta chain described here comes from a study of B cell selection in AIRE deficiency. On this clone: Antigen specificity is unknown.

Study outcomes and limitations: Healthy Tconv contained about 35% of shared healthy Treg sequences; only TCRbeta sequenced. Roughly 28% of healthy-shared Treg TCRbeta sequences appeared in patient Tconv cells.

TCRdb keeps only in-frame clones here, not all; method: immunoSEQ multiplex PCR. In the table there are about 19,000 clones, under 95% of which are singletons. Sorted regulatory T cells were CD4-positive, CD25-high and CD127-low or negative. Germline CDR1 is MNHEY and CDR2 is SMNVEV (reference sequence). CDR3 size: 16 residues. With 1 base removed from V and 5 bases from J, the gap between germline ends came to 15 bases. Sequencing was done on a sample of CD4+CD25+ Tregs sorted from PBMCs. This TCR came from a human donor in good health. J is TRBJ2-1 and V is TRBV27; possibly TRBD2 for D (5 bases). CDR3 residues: CASSLYLANHNNEQFF. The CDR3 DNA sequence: TGTGCCAGCAGTTTATATTTAGCGAACCATAACAATGAGCAGTTCTTC.